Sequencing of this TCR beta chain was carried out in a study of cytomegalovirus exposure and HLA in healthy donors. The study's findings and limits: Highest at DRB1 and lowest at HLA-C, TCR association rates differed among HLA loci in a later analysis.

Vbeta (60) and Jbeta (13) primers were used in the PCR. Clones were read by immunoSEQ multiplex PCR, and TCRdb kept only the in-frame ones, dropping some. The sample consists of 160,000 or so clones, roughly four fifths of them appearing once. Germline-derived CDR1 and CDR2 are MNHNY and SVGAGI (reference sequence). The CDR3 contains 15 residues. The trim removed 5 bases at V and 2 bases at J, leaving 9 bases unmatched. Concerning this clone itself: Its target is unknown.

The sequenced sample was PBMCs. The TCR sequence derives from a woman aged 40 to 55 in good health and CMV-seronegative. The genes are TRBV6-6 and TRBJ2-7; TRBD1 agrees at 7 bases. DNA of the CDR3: TGTGCCAGCAGTCTGGGACAGAAACCCACCTACGAGCAGTACTTC. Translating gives CASSLGQKPTYEQYF.